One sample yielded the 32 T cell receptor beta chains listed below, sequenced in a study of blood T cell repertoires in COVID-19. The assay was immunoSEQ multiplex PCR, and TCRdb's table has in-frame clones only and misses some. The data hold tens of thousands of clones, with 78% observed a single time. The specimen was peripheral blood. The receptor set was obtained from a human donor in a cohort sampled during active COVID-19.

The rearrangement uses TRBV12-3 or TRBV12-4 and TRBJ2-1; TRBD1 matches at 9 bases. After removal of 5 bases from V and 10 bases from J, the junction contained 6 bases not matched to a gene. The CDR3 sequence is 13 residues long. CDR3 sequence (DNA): TGTGCCAGCAGTGTGGGACAGGGAGTAGAGCAGTTCTTC. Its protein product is CASSVGQGVEQFF.

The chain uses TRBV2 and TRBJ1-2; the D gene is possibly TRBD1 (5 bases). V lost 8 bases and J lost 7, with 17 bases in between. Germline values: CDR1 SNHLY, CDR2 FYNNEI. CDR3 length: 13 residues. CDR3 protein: CASEPGKELGYTF. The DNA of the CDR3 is TGTGCCAGCGAGCCAGGGAAGGAACTTGGCTACACCTTC.

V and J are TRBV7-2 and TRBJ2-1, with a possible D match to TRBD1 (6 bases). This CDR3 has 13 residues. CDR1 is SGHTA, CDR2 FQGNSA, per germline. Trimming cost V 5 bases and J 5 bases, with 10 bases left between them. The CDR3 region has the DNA TGTGCCAGCAGCCGGGACATGAACAATGAGCAGTTCTTC. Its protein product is CASSRDMNNEQFF.

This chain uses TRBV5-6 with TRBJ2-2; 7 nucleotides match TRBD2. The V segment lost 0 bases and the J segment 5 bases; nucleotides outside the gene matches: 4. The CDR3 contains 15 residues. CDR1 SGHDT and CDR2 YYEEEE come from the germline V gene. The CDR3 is CASSLELGLTGELFF. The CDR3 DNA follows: TGTGCCAGCAGCTTGGAACTGGGACTAACCGGGGAGCTGTTTTTT.

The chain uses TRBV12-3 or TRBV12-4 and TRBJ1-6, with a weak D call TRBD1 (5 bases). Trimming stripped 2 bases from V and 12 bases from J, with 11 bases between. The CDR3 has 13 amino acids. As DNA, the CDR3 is TGTGCCAGCAGTTTACAGGGTCGTGGACCCCTCCACTTT. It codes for CASSLQGRGPLHF.

The CDR3 DNA sequence: TGTGCCAGCAGTGACAGGGGGTCCACTGAAGCTTTCTTT. Translated, it gives CASSDRGSTEAFF. J is TRBJ1-1 and V is TRBV25-1; the match to TRBD1 covers 7 bases. In germline, CDR1 is MGHDK, CDR2 SYGVNS. The CDR3 extends over 13 amino acids. With 3 bases clipped from V and 4 bases from J, the junction kept 2 bases outside the gene matches.

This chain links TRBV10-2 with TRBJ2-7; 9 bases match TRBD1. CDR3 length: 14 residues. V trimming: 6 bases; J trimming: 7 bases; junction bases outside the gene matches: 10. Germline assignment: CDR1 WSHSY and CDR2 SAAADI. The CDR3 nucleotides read TGCGCCAGCAGAGAACCGGACAGGGGTGGTGAGCAGTACTTC. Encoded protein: CASREPDRGGEQYF.

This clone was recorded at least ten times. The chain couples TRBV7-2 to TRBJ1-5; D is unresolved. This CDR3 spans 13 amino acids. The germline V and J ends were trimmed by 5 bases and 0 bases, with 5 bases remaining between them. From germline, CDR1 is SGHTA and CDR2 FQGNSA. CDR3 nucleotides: TGTGCCAGCAGCCCCTCTAGCAATCAGCCCCAGCATTTT. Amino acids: CASSPSSNQPQHF.

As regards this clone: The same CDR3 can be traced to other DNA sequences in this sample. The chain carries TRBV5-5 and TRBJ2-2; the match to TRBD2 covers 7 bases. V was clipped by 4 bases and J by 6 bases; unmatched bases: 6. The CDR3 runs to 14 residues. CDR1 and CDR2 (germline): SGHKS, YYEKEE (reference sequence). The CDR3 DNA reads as TGTGCCAGCAGCCTAAGACTAGCTCCCGGGGAGCTGTTTTTT. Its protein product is CASSLRLAPGELFF.

CDR3 loop: CASRSESEQFF. The CDR3 nucleotides are TGTGCCAGCAGGAGCGAGAGTGAGCAGTTCTTC. The chain couples TRBV7-9 to TRBJ2-1; D remains unclear. From germline, CDR1 is SEHNR and CDR2 FQNEAQ (reference sequence). The CDR3 loop spans 11 amino acids. Trimming pared 6 bases from V and 9 bases from J, leaving 9 bases between.

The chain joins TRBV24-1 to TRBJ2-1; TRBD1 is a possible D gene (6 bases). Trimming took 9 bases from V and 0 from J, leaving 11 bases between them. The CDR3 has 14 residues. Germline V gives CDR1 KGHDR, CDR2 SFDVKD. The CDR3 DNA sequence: TGTGCCACCCAGGCAGGGGACTCCTACAATGAGCAGTTCTTC. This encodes CATQAGDSYNEQFF.

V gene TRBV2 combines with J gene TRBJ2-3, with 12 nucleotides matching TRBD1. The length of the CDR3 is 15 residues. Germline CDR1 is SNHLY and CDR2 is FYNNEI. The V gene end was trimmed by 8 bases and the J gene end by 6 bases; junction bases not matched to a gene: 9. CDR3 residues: CASGGTGGASDTQYF. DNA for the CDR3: TGTGCCAGCGGAGGGACAGGGGGCGCCTCGGATACGCAGTATTTT. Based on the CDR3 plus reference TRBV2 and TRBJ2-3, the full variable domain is EPEVTQTPSHQVTQMGQEVILRCVPISNHLYFYWYRQILGQKVEFLVSFYNNEISEKSEIFDDQFSVERPDGSNFTLKIRSTKLEDSAMYFCASGGTGGASDTQYFGPGTRLTVL.

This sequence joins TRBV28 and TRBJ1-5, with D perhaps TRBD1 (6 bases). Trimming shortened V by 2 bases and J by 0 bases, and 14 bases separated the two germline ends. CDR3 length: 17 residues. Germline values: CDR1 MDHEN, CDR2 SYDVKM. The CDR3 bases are TGTGCCAGCAGTTTAAGGGGGGGCAGACATAGCAATCAGCCCCAGCATTTT. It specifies CASSLRGGRHSNQPQHF.

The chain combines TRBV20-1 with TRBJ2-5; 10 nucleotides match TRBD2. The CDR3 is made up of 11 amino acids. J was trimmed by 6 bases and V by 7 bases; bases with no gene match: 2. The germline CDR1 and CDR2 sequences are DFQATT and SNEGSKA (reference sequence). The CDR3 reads CSGTSGQTQYF. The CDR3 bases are TGCAGTGGGACTAGCGGACAGACCCAGTACTTC.

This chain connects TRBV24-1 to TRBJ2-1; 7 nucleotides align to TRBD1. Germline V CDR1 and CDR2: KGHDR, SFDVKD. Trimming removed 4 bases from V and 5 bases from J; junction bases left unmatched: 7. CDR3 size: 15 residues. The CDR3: CATSDSGGGNNEQFF. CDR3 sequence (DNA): TGTGCCACCAGTGACTCAGGGGGTGGAAACAATGAGCAGTTCTTC.

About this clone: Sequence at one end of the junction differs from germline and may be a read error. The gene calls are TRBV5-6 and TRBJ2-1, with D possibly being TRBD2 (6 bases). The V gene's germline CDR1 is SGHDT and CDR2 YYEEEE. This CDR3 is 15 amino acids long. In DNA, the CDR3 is TGTGCCAGCAGTTTGGGAGGTAGCTCCTACAATGAGCAGTTCTTC. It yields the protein CASSLGGSSYNEQFF.

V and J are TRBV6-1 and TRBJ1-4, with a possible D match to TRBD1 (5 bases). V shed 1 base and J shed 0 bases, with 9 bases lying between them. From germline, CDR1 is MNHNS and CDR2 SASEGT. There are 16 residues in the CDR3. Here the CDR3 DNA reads TGTGCCAGCAGTGAAGTAGGGGTTGCAACTAATGAAAAACTGTTTTTT. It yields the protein CASSEVGVATNEKLFF.

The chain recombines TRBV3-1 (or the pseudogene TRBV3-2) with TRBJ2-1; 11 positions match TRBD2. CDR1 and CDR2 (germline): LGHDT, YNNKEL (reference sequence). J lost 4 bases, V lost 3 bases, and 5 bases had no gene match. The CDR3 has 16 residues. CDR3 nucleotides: TGTGCCAGCAGCCATCCCGGGACTAGCGGTTACAATGAGCAGTTCTTC. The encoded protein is CASSHPGTSGYNEQFF.

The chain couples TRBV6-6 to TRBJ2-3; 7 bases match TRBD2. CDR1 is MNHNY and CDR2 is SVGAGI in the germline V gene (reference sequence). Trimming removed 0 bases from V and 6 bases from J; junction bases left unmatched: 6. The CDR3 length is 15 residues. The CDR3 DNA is TGTGCCAGCAGTTACTCCAGGCTAGCGGTGGATACGCAGTATTTT. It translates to CASSYSRLAVDTQYF.

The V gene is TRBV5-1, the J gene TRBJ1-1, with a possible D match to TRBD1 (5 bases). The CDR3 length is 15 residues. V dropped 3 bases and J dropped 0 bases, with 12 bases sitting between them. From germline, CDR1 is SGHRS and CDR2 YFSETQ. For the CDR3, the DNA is TGCGCCAGCAGCTGGGGTGGGGGGATGAACACTGAAGCTTTCTTT. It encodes CASSWGGGMNTEAFF. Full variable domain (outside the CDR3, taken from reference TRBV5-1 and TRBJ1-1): KAGVTQTPRYLIKTRGQQVTLSCSPISGHRSVSWYQQTPGQGLQFLFEYFSETQRNKGNFPGRFSGRQFSNSRSEMNVSTLELGDSALYLCASSWGGGMNTEAFFGQGTRLTVV.

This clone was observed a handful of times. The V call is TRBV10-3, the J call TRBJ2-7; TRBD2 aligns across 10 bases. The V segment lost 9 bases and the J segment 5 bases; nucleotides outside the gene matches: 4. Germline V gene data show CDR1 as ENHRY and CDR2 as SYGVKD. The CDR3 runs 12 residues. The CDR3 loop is CAIAGGINEQYF. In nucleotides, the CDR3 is TGTGCCATAGCGGGGGGGATCAACGAGCAGTACTTC.

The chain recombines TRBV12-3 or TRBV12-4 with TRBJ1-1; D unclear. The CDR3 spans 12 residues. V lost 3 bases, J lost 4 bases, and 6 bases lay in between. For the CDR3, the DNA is TGTGCCAGCAGTTTGGGGAGCACTGAAGCTTTCTTT. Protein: CASSLGSTEAFF.

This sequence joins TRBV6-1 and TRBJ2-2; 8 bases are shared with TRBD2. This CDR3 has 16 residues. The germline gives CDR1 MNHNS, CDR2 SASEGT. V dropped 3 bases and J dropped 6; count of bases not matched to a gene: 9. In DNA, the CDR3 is TGTGCCAGCAGTGATGCCGGGACTAGTCCCTCCGGGGAGCTGTTTTTT. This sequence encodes CASSDAGTSPSGELFF.

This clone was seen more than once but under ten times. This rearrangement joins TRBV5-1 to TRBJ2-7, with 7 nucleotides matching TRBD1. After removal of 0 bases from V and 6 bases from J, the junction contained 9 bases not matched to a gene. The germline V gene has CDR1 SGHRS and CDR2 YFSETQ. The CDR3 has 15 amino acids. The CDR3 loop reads CASSLAPDRPFEQYF. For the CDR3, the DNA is TGCGCCAGCAGCTTGGCCCCGGACAGGCCGTTCGAGCAGTACTTC.

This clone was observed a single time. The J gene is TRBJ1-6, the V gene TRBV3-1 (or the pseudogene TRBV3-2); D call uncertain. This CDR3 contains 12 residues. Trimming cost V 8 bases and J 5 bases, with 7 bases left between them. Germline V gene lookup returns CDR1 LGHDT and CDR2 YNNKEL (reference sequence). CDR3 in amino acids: CASGLNNSPLHF. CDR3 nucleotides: TGTGCCAGCGGCCTAAATAATTCACCCCTCCACTTT.

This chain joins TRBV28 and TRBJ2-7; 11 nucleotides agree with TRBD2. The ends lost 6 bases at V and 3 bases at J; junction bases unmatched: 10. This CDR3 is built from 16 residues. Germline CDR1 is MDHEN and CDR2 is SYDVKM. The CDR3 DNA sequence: TGTGCCAGCAGCACACTAGCGGGAGAGCCAGGCTACGAGCAGTACTTC. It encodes CASSTLAGEPGYEQYF.

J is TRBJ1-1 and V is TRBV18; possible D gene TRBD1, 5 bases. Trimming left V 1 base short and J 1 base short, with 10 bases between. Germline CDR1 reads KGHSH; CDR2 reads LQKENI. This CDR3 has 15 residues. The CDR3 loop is CASSPQGLGNTEAFF. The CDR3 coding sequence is TGTGCCAGCTCACCACAGGGGTTGGGGAACACTGAAGCTTTCTTT.

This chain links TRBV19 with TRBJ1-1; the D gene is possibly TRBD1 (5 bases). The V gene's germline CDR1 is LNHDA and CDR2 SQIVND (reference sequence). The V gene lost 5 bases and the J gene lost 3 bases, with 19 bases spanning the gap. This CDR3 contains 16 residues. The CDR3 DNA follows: TGTGCCAGTAGTTCTTTGACCCAGGGCGGGGACACTGAAGCTTTCTTT. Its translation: CASSSLTQGGDTEAFF.

CDR3 loop: CASSLAAGGPYEQYF. Written as DNA, the CDR3 is TGCGCCAGCAGCTTGGCAGCAGGGGGCCCCTACGAGCAGTACTTC. The V and J genes are TRBV5-1 and TRBJ2-7; 8 nucleotides line up with TRBD1. There are 15 residues in the CDR3. CDR1 is SGHRS, CDR2 YFSETQ, per germline. V trimming: 0 bases; J trimming: 2 bases; junction bases outside the gene matches: 4.

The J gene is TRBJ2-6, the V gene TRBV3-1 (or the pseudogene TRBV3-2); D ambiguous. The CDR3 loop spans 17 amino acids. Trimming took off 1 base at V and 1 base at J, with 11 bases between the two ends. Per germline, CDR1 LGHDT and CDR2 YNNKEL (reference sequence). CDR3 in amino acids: CASSQVVRRSGANVLTF. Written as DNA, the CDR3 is TGTGCCAGCAGCCAAGTCGTGCGTCGATCTGGGGCCAACGTCCTGACTTTC.

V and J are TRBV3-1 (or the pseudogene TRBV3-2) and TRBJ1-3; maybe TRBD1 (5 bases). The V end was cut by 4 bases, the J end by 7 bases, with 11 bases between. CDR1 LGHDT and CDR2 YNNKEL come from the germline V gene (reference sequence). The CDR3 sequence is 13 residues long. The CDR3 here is CASSPQGGNTIYF. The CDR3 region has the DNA TGTGCCAGCAGCCCTCAGGGCGGTAACACCATATATTTT.

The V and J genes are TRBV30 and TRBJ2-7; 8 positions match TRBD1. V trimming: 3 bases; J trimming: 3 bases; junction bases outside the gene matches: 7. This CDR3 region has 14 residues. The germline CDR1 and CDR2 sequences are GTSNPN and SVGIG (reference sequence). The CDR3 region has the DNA TGTGCCTGGAGAGCTTTCGGACAGGGCTACGAGCAGTACTTC. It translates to CAWRAFGQGYEQYF.